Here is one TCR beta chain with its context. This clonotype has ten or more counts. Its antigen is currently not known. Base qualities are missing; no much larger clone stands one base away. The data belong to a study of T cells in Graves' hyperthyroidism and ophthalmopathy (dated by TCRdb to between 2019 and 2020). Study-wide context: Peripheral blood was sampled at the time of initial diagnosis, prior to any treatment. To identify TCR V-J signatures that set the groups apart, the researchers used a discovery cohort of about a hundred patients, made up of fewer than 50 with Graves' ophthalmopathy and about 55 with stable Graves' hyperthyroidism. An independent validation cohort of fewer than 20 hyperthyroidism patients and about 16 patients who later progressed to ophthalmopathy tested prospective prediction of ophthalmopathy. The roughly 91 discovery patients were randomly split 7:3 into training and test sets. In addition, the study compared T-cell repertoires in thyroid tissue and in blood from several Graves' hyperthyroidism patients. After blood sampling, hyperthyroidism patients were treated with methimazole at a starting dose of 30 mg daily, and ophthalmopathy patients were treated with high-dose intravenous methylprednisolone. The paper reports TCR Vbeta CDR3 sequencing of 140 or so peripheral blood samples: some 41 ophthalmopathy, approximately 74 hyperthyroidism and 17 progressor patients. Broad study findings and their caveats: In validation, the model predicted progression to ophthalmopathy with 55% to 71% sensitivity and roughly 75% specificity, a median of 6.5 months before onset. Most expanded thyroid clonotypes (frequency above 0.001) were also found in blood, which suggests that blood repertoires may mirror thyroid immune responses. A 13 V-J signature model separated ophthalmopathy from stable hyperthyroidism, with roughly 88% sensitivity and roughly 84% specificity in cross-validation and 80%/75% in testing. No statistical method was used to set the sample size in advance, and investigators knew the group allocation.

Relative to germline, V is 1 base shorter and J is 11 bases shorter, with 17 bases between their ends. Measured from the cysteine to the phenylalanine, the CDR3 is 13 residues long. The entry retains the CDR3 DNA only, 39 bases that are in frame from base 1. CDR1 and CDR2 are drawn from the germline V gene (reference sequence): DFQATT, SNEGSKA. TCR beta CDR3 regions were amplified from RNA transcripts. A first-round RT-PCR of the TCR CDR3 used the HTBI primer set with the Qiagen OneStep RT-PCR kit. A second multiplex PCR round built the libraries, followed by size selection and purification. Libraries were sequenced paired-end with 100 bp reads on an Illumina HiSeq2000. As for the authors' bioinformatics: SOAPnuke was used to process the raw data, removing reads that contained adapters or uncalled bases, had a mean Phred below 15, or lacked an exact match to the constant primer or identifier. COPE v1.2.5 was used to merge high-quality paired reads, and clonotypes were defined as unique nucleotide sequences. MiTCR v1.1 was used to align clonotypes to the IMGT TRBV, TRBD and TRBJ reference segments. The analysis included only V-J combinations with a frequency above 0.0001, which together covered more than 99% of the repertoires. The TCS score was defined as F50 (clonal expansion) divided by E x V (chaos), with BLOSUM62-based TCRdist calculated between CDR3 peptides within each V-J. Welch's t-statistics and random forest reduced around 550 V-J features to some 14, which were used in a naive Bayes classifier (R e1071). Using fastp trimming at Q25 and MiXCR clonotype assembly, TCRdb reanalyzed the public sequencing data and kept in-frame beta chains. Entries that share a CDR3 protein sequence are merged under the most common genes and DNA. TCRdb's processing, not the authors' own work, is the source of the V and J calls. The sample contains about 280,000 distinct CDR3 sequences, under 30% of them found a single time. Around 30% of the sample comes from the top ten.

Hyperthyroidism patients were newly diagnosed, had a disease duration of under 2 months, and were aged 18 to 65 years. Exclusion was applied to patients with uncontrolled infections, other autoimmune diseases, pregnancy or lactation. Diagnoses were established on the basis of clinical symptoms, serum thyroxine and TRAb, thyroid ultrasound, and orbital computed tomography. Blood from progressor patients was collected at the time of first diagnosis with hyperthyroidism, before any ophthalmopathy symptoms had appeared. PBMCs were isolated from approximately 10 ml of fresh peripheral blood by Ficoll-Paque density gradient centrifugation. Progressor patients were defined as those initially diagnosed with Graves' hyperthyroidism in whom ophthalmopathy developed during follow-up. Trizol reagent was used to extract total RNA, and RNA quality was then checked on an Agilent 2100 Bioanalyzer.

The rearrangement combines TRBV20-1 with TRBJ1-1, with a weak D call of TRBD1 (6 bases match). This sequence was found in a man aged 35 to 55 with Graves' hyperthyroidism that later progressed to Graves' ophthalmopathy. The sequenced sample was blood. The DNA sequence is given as TGCAGTGCTAGAGGTCCGTGGGGGGCTGTGGCTTTCTTT. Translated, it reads CSARGPWGAVAFF.